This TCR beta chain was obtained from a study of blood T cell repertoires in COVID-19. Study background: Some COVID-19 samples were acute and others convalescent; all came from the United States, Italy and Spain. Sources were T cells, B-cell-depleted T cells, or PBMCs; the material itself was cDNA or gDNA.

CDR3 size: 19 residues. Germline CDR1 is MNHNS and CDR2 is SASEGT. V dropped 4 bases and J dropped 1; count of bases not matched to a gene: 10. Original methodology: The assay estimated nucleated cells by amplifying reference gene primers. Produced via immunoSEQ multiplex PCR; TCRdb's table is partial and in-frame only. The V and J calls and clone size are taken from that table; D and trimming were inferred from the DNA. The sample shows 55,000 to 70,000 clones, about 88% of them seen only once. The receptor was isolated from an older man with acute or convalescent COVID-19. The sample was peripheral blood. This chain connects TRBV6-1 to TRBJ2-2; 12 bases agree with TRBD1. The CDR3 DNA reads TGTGCCAGCAGTGCTTTGACGGGACAGGGGGCGGGGAACACCGGGGAGCTGTTTTTT. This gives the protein CASSALTGQGAGNTGELFF.